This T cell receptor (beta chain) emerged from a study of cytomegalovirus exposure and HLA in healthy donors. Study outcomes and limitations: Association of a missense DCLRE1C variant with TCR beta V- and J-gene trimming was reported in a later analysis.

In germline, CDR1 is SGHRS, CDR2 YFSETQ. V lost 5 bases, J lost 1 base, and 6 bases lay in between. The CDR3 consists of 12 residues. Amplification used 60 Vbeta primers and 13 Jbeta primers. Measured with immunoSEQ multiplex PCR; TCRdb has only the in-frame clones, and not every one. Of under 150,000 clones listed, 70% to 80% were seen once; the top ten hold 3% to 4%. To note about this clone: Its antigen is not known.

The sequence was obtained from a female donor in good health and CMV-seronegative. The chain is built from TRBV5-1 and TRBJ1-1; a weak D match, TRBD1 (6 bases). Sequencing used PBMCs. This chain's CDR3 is CASRGGNTEAFF. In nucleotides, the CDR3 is TGCGCCAGCAGAGGGGGGAACACTGAAGCTTTCTTT.